This T cell receptor (beta chain) emerged from a study of technical replicates of blood from several donors. Assay used: immunoSEQ multiplex PCR; TCRdb lists only in-frame clones, some missing. The sample holds about 83,000 clones, about 92% seen once. The specimen sequenced was T cells isolated from PBMCs. The clonotype originates from a human donor in good health.

CDR3 in amino acids: CASSPSTNRGGGASGGELFF. For the CDR3, the DNA is TGTGCCAGCAGCCCCTCGACCAACCGTGGCGGGGGGGCTTCGGGCGGGGAGCTGTTTTTT. This chain links TRBV13 with TRBJ2-2, with 9 bases matching TRBD2. The germline gives CDR1 PRHDT, CDR2 FYEKMQ (reference sequence). This CDR3 comprises 20 residues. The V gene end was trimmed by 5 bases and the J gene end by 7 bases; junction bases not matched to a gene: 23.